Below, 10 T cell receptor beta chains from the same sample are listed, as sequenced in a study of tissue T cells after allogeneic stem cell transplantation. Clones were sequenced by immunoSEQ multiplex PCR, and TCRdb holds only the in-frame ones, with some missing. The sample lists about 6,600 clones, around half occurring once. Stated time point: mouse harvest day 7 after allogeneic transplant. Each mouse received 10^7 T-cell-depleted marrow cells plus 10^6 splenic CD5+ T cells by tail vein. Sequencing was performed on lymph node tissue. These receptor sequences come from a female BALB/c mouse given C57BL/6 T cells with graft-versus-host disease after an allogeneic hematopoietic cell transplant.

Turning to this clone: Gene names follow the mouse nomenclature. With the read ending 1 residue before the CDR3 end, the germline J gene is used to fill in that end. The chain carries TRBV3 and TRBJ1-4, with a possible D match to TRBD1 (5 bases). V shed 3 bases and J shed 5 bases, with 10 bases lying between them. Germline V lookup: CDR1 SNHLY, CDR2 FYNGKV (reference sequence). There are 14 residues in the CDR3. The CDR3 bases that were read are TGTGCCAGCAGCTTTGGGGGTGGGAACGAAAGATTATTT. It encodes CASSFGGGNERLF. In full, the CDR3 is CASSFGGGNERLFF.

This clone has more than one count but fewer than ten. Mouse gene names and germline throughout. The missing CDR3 end, 1 residue past where the read stops, is filled in from the germline J gene. The chain recombines TRBV29 with TRBJ2-1; 9 bases map to TRBD1. V was pared by 5 bases and J by 5 bases, with 1 base of the junction left unmatched. The CDR3 sequence is 13 residues long. Germline CDR1 and CDR2: MSHET and SYDVDS. Partial CDR3 DNA: TGTGCTAGCAGTGGGGACAGGGATGCTGAGCAGTTC. It encodes CASSGDRDAEQF. The complete CDR3 sequence is CASSGDRDAEQFF.

As to this clone: Genes here carry mouse names. The sequenced fragment ends 1 residue before the CDR3 boundary, so the rest is inferred from the germline J gene. V and J are TRBV16 and TRBJ1-6; 7 bases fit TRBD1. TRBJ1-6 has ORF status, its function being uncertain. The germline V gene has CDR1 SGHSA and CDR2 FRNQAP. The V gene end was trimmed by 3 bases and the J gene end by 6 bases; junction bases not matched to a gene: 2. The CDR3 length is 14 residues. The chain's CDR3 is CASSLTGSNSPLYF. The part of the CDR3 DNA that was read is TGTGCAAGCAGCTTGACAGGGAGTAATTCGCCCCTCTAC.

About this clone itself: Here the gene names and germline are mouse. The read is 1 residue too short to cover the CDR3 end, so that end is filled in from the germline J gene. This chain links TRBV4 with TRBJ2-5; 8 nucleotides match TRBD2. CDR1 is LGHDT, CDR2 YNNKQL, per germline (reference sequence). This CDR3 is built from 14 residues. V trimming: 4 bases; J trimming: 2 bases; junction bases outside the gene matches: 2. This chain's CDR3 is CASSLDWGQDTQYF. CDR3 DNA, as far as it was read: TGTGCCAGCAGCTTAGACTGGGGCCAAGACACCCAGTAC.

As concerns this clone: All gene names here are mouse names. The read ends 1 residue early relative to the CDR3; the germline J gene fills the gap. V usage is TRBV12-2 and J usage is TRBJ2-4, with 9 bases that match TRBD2. The CDR3 length is 15 residues. Germline lookup yields CDR1 SGHLS and CDR2 HYDKME. V lost 0 bases, J lost 2 bases, and 2 bases stayed unmatched. CDR3 bases read: TGTGCCAGCTCTCTCGACTGGGGGTCTCAAAACACCTTGTAC. Translating gives CASSLDWGSQNTLY. The entire CDR3 protein reads CASSLDWGSQNTLYF.

Details on this clone: Gene names refer to mouse genes. The sequenced fragment ends 1 residue before the CDR3 boundary, so the rest is inferred from the germline J gene. J is TRBJ1-4 and V is TRBV3, with 9 bases aligning to TRBD1. This CDR3 region has 15 residues. V shed 4 bases, J shed 4 bases, and the junction held 4 bases outside the gene matches. Germline V CDR1 and CDR2: SNHLY, FYNGKV (reference sequence). The CDR3 sequence is CASSSGTGINERLFF. CDR3 DNA, as far as it was read: TGTGCCAGCAGCTCCGGGACAGGGATCAACGAAAGATTATTT.

Relative to its sample, this clone is medium-sized (0.01 to 0.1%). The genes are named according to mouse. The sequenced fragment ends 1 residue before the CDR3 boundary, so the rest is inferred from the germline J gene. The chain uses TRBV13-2 and TRBJ1-5; D call uncertain. Germline CDR1 and CDR2: NNHNN and SYGAGS (reference sequence). CDR3 length: 13 residues. The V end lost 1 base, the J end lost 2 bases, and 4 bases lay between the germline ends. The CDR3 DNA, read in part, is TGTGCCAGCGGTGATCAATACAACCAGGCTCCGCTT. It codes for CASGDQYNQAPL. The complete CDR3 protein is CASGDQYNQAPLF.

Turning to this clone: Gene names denote mouse genes. Sequencing ends 1 residue short of the CDR3 end; the germline J gene provides the rest. The chain carries TRBV3 and TRBJ2-3, with D hard to call. From germline, CDR1 is SNHLY and CDR2 FYNGKV (reference sequence). The CDR3 is made up of 12 amino acids. Between the trimmed V and J ends, which lost 2 bases and 3 bases, there was a span of 3 bases. The CDR3 reads CASSLRAETLYF. The sequenced part of the CDR3 DNA is TGTGCCAGCAGCTTACGGGCAGAAACGCTGTAT. The complete variable domain, with remaining parts taken from reference TRBV3 and TRBJ2-3, reads GPKVLQIPSHQIIDMGQMVTLNCDPVSNHLYFYWYKQILGQQMEFLVNFYNGKVMEKSKLFKDQFSVERPDGSYFTLKIQPTALEDSAVYFCASSLRAETLYFGSGTRLTVL.

With regard to this clone: Gene names are the mouse ones. The sequenced fragment ends 1 residue before the CDR3 boundary, so the rest is inferred from the germline J gene. The chain couples TRBV23 to TRBJ2-5; the D segment call TRBD2 is taken from the table without a DNA check. From germline, CDR1 is KGHTA and CDR2 FQNQQP. This CDR3 spans 15 amino acids. The CDR3: CSSSQSGGGQDTQYF. Incomplete CDR3 DNA: TGCTCCAGCAGTCAATCTGGGGGGGGCCAAGACACCCAGTAC. Drawing the rest from reference TRBV23 and TRBJ2-5, the complete variable domain is DAAVTQKPRYLIKMKGQEAEMKCIPEKGHTAVFWYQQKQSKELKFLIYFQNQQPLDQIDMVKERFSAVCPSSSLCSLGIRTCEAEDSALYLCSSSQSGGGQDTQYFGPGTRLLVL.

This clone was found a few times. Mouse names are used for the genes. The read is 1 residue too short to cover the CDR3 end, so that end is filled in from the germline J gene. V and J are TRBV13-3 and TRBJ2-7, with 8 bases identical to TRBD1. This CDR3 is 13 amino acids long. CDR1 and CDR2 from the germline V gene are NNHDY and SYVADS. The J segment lost 7 bases and the V segment lost 2 bases, leaving 5 bases of the junction unmatched. This CDR3 is CASSEHRGVEQYF. Partial CDR3 DNA: TGTGCCAGCAGTGAACACAGGGGGGTCGAACAGTAC.